This T cell receptor beta chain stems from a study of cytomegalovirus exposure and HLA in healthy donors (dated by TCRdb to about 2017). For context, the study as a whole: An earlier analysis of roughly 610 of the donors reported approximately 260 Gb of sequence data and 117 million unique TCR beta sequences obtained from about 179 million T cells. Approximately 300 gigabases of sequencing data and around 80 million unique TCR sequences made up an early release that covered 500 to 700 HLA-typed donors. Of the 398 genotyped donors, 65% to 90% were placed in the genetic ancestry cluster associated with self-reported Caucasian donors. The aim of the study was to test whether cataloging public T cell receptors could identify signatures of past pathogen exposure. The study profiled the T cell repertoires of 666 subjects by immunosequencing and related them to cytomegalovirus serostatus. Along with the roughly 610-subject first cohort, a separate validation cohort of over a hundred different subjects was used. To predict cytomegalovirus infection status, the study combined high-throughput TCR immunosequencing, statistical association of individual TCRs with disease status, and machine learning. A later analysis re-analyzed previously published TCR beta repertoires from about 600 donors and added high-resolution HLA genotyping to study TCR occurrence patterns. Rather than using new phenotypic data, the later analysis identified candidate immune exposures from TCR beta sequences and from how often those sequences occurred across donors. An earlier analysis of around 580 of the donors used high-throughput TCR beta sequencing to judge whether each TCR beta V gene segment behaved as functional or pseudogenic. Donor age, sex, ethnicity and CMV serostatus were compiled alongside the repertoire data. Genome-wide SNP genotypes for about 60% of the roughly 700 donors were used in a later genetic analysis, which treated that subset as a discovery cohort. All discovery cohort repertoires had been generated on a single sequencing platform. HLA typing covered class I and class II loci at four-digit resolution. Typing coverage differed by locus: A, B, C, DRB1 and DQB1 were typed in about 629-630 donors, DQA1 in approximately 520, DPA1 in some 600, and DPB1 in just under 480. Roughly 5 DR-DQ haplotypes were handled as single units for association and clustering because linkage in the cohort was strong. Among 300 to 500 genotyped donors of the cohort, an average of approximately 240,000 unique TCR beta nucleotide sequences was sequenced per donor, of which roughly 17% were non-productive. General findings and caveats noted by the study authors: A further reported finding was that TCR beta sequences accurately predicted the HLA-A and HLA-B alleles for most subjects in the first cohort. V-gene and J-gene trimming of TCR beta chains was associated with a missense DCLRE1C variant in a later genetic analysis, and the association was replicated in an independent cohort. Some IMGT-functional V segments, including TRBV6-2 and TRBV6-3, could not be told apart with the 87-base-pair reads, so those segments were excluded. The cohort was sequenced for TCR beta chains only, and without alpha or paired-chain data the features that could be detected were limited. Because counts were too low, around 18 rarely observed V segments, including chromosome 9 orphons, were left out of the earlier analysis of about 620 of the donors. It was suggested by the authors that the approach could potentially be generalized to other disease states and immunological phenotypes. Assigning TCR associations to individual alleles was difficult when HLA alleles, especially DR and DQ, strongly co-occurred. A total of around 150 TCR beta chains were listed by the study as associated with cytomegalovirus. Compared with equally common non-associated chains, HLA-associated TCR beta chains in a later analysis were more clonally expanded and had lower generation probabilities. A later analysis associated 16,951 TCR beta sequences with specific HLA alleles at a false discovery rate of 0.05. In a later analysis, most CMV-associated TCR beta chains were found to appear HLA-restricted, with HLA associations seemingly driven largely by CMV exposure. A cluster of highly shared sequence variants was judged likely to be a technical artifact of the sequencing pipeline. Across donors, most TCR sequences were observed very rarely, whereas some public TCRs were present in many individuals. The only immune exposure information available for the cohort was CMV serostatus. Several of the top co-occurrence clusters appeared to be linked to parvovirus B19, influenza, CMV and Epstein-Barr virus, according to a later analysis. A later analysis found that TCR association rates varied across HLA loci, with DRB1 alleles showing the most associated TCRs and HLA-C alleles the fewest. The presence/absence analyses assumed that sequencing depth was roughly uniform across donors, and that assumption may not be true. Three of the identified cytomegalovirus-associated TCR beta chains were confirmed in vitro to be specific for cytomegalovirus antigens. In an earlier analysis of several hundred of the donors, most TCR beta V segments were observed in productive rearrangements about 87% or about 30% of the time, broadly matching IMGT annotations. According to a later genetic analysis, donors in an Asian-associated ancestry cluster had fewer N-insertions in productive TCRs than the approximately 630-donor mean. The classifier was reported to diagnose cytomegalovirus status with high specificity and sensitivity in both the original and validation cohorts. Correlated functional status among segregating V segments might reflect linkage disequilibrium, but an unknown experimental factor could not be ruled out. Because HLA typing was missing for some donors at each locus, association tests included only the typed subset.

As concerns this clone: No antigen is known for it. No base-level quality is on record; no much larger clone is a single base apart.

Library creation used the immunoSEQ multiplex PCR assay. A mixture of 60 forward primers for TCR Vbeta segments and 13 reverse primers for TCR Jbeta segments was used in the multiplex PCR. The CDR3 region of rearranged TCR beta genes was amplified from genomic DNA with a multiplex PCR assay. Amplified TCR beta libraries were sequenced as 87-base-pair reads on the Illumina HiSeq System. The paper's data handling went like this. In a later analysis, tens of millions of unique TCR beta chains were counted across the 500 to 700 repertoires, and approximately 11 million of these chains were shared by at least two donors. To remove PCR and sequencing errors, raw reads were error-corrected and collapsed into unique sequences using a nearest-neighbor algorithm that merged closely related sequences. CDR3 sequences were aligned to IMGT reference sequences to assign V, D and J gene segments. For a sequence to be retained, at least a six-nucleotide match to both a V gene segment and a J gene segment was required. Rearrangements were called productive when the CDR3 lacked stop codons and stayed in frame with V and J; all others were non-productive. Following IMGT convention, CDR3 was defined as the stretch from the second conserved V-encoded cysteine up to the conserved J-encoded phenylalanine. In an earlier analysis of approximately 500 of the donors, sequences lacking an unambiguous match to a single V gene segment were excluded. In an earlier analysis of approximately 560 of the donors, a V segment was called functional when productive rearrangements were above 56.7%, and segregating when the standard deviation between donors exceeded 5%. A statistical classification framework was built for diagnosing cytomegalovirus status from the catalog of TCR beta chain sequences. A later analysis assigned V and J genes by comparing TCR nucleotide sequences with IMGT/GENE-DB human TR gene sequences. The TCRdist pipeline was used in a later analysis to assign CDR3 sequences and most-parsimonious VDJ recombination scenarios. In a later analysis, every TCR beta chain was defined by the combination of its CDR3 amino acid sequence and its V-gene family, and reads without a unique V-gene family were dropped. To address suspected cross-contamination and a sequencing artifact, a later analysis removed under 600 highly shared, low-generation-probability nucleotide sequences. For each public chain, a later analysis derived a clonal expansion index from normalized ranks of inferred template counts within each repertoire. In a later analysis, generation probabilities were computed with a VDJ recombination model fitted to out-of-frame rearrangements, and the resulting probabilities were checked against IGoR. Hypergeometric tests were used in a later analysis to score TCR-TCR, TCR-HLA and TCR-CMV co-occurrence, with a repertoire-size bias correction applied to the TCR pairs. To estimate false discovery rates, a later analysis permuted the HLA or CMV assignments 20 times. In a later analysis, co-occurring TCRs were grouped with DBSCAN, and TCRdist sequence similarity was added when clustering was performed within HLA-allele-positive subsets. For co-occurrence clustering, repertoires with fewer than 30,000 or more than 120,000 public chains were excluded, along with a handful of repertoires with anomalous nucleotide sharing. TCRdb carries this immuneACCESS record with in-frame sequences only. Its versions omit some clonotypes, under half of them owing to an unresolved V gene in the studies checked, with the rest unexplained. The V and J calls and clone size are taken from that table; D and trimming were inferred from the DNA. Across this sample there are under 200,000 clones, with 84% seen only once. The biggest ten clones account for 0.38% of the sample.

The cohort was made up of 500 to 850 healthy bone marrow donors. Cohort members were all nominally healthy when sampled, although unrecorded immune exposures were likely present. The donor was CMV seronegative and was included in the group of about 350 seronegative cohort members. A peripheral blood sample was provided by each donor, and peripheral blood mononuclear cells were used for TCR beta sequencing. The Qiagen DNeasy Blood Extraction Kit was used to extract genomic DNA from the blood cell samples. Including cysteine and phenylalanine, the CDR3 has 12 amino acids. Left in the record is the CDR3 DNA by itself, 36 bases read in frame from the first base. Reading the germline V gene gives CDR1 MNHEY and CDR2 SVGAGI.

This sequence was found in a boy between 2 and 10 years old in good health and CMV-seronegative. Material for sequencing was PBMCs. Recombination connected TRBV6-5 to TRBJ2-5; the D region possibly corresponds to TRBD2 (6 bases align). The DNA matches TRBJ2-7 better at its end, which makes the J call doubtful. At the DNA level, the sequence is TGTGCCCCGGGGGATGGTTCCTACGAGCAGTACTTC. Protein translation: CAPGDGSYEQYF.